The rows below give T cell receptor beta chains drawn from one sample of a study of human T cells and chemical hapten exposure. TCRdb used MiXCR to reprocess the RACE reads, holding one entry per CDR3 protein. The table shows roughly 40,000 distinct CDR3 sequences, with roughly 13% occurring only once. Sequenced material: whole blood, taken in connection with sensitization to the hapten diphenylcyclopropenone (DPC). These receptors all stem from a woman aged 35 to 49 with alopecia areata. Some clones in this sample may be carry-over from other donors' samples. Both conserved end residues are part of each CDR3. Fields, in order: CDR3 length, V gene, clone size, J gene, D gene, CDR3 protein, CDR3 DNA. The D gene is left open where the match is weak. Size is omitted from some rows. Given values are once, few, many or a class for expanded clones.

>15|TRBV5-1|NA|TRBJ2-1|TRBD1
CASSRGGQAYNEQFF
TGCGCCAGCAGCCGAGGGGGACAGGCTTACAATGAGCAGTTCTTC
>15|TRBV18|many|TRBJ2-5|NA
CASSPLRGQQETQYF
TGTGCCAGCTCACCCCTCAGGGGTCAGCAAGAGACCCAGTACTTC
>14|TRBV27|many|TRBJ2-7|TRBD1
CASSYRGDSYEQYF
TGTGCCAGCAGTTACAGGGGTGATAGTTACGAGCAGTACTTC
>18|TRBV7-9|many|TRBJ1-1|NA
CASSLAYLGGPMNTEAFF
TGTGCCAGCAGCTTAGCGTATCTCGGGGGTCCGATGAACACTGAAGCTTTCTTT
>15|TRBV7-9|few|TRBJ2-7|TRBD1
CASSPAGTGAYEQYF
TGTGCCAGCAGCCCAGCCGGGACAGGGGCATACGAGCAGTACTTC
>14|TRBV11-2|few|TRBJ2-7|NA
CASSLDTQPYEQYF
TGTGCCAGCAGCTTAGATACTCAACCCTACGAGCAGTACTTC
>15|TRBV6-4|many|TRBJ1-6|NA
CASSDSNQGLAPLHF
TGTGCCAGCAGTGACTCGAACCAGGGGTTGGCACCCCTCCACTTT
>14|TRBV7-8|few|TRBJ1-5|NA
CASSLAGTPLSQHF
TGTGCCAGCAGCTTAGCCGGGACACCGCTGTCCCAGCATTTT
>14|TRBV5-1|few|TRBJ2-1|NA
CASSLDLSGGEQFF
TGCGCCAGCAGCTTGGACCTGTCGGGCGGTGAGCAGTTCTTC
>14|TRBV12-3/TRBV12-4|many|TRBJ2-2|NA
CATSRRTNTGELFF
TGTGCCACCTCCAGGAGGACGAACACCGGGGAGCTGTTTTTT
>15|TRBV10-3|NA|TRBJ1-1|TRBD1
CAISEQGGMNTEAFF
TGTGCCATCAGTGAACAGGGGGGGATGAACACTGAAGCTTTCTTT
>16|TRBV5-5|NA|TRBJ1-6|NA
CASSLEEAGGDSPLHF
TGTGCCAGCAGCTTGGAGGAGGCGGGAGGTGATTCACCCCTCCACTTT
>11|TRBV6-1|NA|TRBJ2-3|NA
CASSITDTQYF
TGTGCCAGCAGCATCACAGATACGCAGTATTTT
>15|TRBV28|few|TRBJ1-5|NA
CASYAPSLSNQPQHF
TGTGCCAGCTATGCCCCCTCCCTTAGTAATCAGCCCCAGCATTTT
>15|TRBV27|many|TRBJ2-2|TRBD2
CASKSGIWDTGELFF
TGTGCCAGCAAGAGCGGGATTTGGGACACCGGGGAGCTGTTTTTT
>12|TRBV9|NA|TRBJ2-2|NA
CASSVEYGELFF
TGTGCCAGCAGCGTAGAGTACGGGGAGCTGTTTTTT
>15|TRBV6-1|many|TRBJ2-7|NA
CASTYRTRSSYEQYF
TGTGCCAGCACTTACAGGACCAGAAGCTCCTACGAGCAGTACTTC
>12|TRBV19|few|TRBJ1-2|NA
CASSMGGYGYTF
TGTGCCAGTAGTATGGGCGGCTATGGCTACACCTTC
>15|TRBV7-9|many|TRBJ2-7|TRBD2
CASSPTSPVTYEQYF
TGTGCCAGCAGCCCGACTAGCCCTGTTACCTACGAGCAGTACTTC
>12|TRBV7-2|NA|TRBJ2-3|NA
CASSPYTDTQYF
TGTGCCAGCAGCCCGTACACAGATACGCAGTATTTT
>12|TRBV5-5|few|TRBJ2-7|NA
CASSFVSYEQYF
TGTGCCAGCAGCTTTGTTTCCTACGAGCAGTACTTC
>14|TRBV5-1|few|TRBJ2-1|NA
CASSLSSPGDEQFF
TGCGCCAGCAGCTTATCGTCCCCAGGGGATGAGCAGTTCTTC
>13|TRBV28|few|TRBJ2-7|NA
CASSYGPLGEQYF
TGTGCCAGCAGTTACGGCCCCCTGGGCGAGCAGTACTTC
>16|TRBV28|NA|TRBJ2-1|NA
CASSPLGGGATNEQFF
TGTGCCAGCAGTCCCCTAGGAGGGGGGGCGACTAATGAGCAGTTCTTC
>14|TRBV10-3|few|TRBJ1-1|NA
CAISDGGRWTEAFF
TGTGCCATCAGTGATGGGGGGAGGTGGACTGAAGCTTTCTTT
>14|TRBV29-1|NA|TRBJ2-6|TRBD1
CSVGQTSGANVLTF
TGCAGCGTGGGACAGACCTCTGGGGCCAACGTCCTGACTTTC
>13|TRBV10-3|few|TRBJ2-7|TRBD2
CAISGTSGYEQYF
TGTGCCATCAGCGGGACTAGCGGGTACGAGCAGTACTTC
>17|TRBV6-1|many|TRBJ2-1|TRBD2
CASRDGRVINSYNEQFF
TGTGCCAGCAGAGACGGGAGGGTAATCAATTCCTACAATGAGCAGTTCTTC
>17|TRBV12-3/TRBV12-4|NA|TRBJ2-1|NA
CANSPSLGRGKSNEQFF
TGTGCCAACAGTCCCTCCCTAGGGCGGGGCAAATCCAATGAGCAGTTCTTC
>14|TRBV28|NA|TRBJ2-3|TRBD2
CASTGGTRADTQYF
TGTGCCAGCACCGGGGGGACGAGGGCGGATACGCAGTATTTT
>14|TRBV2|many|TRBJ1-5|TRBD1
CASSLTGPNQPQHF
TGTGCCAGCAGCTTGACAGGGCCTAATCAGCCCCAGCATTTT
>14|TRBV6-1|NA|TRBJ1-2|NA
CASSEWGTPYGYTF
TGTGCCAGCAGTGAATGGGGGACACCTTATGGCTACACCTTC
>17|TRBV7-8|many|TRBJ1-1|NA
CASSFKSGRDMNTEAFF
TGTGCCAGCAGCTTTAAATCTGGGAGGGACATGAACACTGAAGCTTTCTTT
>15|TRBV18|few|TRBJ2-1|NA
CASSPQLATYNEQFF
TGTGCCAGCTCACCACAACTAGCCACCTACAATGAGCAGTTCTTC
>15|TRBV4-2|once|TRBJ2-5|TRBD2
CASSQLAGGKETQYF
TGTGCCAGCAGCCAACTAGCGGGGGGGAAGGAGACCCAGTACTTC
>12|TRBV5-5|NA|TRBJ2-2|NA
CASSLEVGELFF
TGTGCCAGCAGCTTGGAGGTCGGGGAGCTGTTTTTT
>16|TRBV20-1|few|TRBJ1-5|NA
CSARGGTAAKGQPQHF
TGCAGTGCTAGAGGGGGTACGGCGGCTAAAGGTCAGCCCCAGCATTTT
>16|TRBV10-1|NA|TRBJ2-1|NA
CASSTGTTKALGEQFF
TGCGCCAGCAGCACCGGGACAACGAAAGCCCTCGGGGAGCAGTTCTTC
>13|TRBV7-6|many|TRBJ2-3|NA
CASSFRQTDTQYF
TGTGCCAGCAGCTTTCGACAGACAGATACGCAGTATTTT
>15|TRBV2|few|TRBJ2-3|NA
CASSEGGAGTDTQYF
TGTGCCAGCAGTGAAGGGGGGGCAGGCACAGATACGCAGTATTTT
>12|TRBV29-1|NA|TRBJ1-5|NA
CSVGNSNQPQHF
TGCAGCGTTGGAAATAGCAATCAGCCCCAGCATTTT
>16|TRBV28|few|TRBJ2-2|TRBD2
CASSTLAGGPTGELFF
TGTGCCAGCAGTACCTTAGCGGGAGGGCCCACCGGGGAGCTGTTTTTT
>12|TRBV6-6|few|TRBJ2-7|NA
CASSYNTYEQYF
TGTGCCAGCAGTTACAACACCTACGAGCAGTACTTC
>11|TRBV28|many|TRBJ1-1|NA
CASRLRSEAFF
TGTGCCAGCCGTCTGCGTTCTGAAGCTTTCTTT
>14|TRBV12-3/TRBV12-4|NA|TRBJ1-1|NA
CASSLGTANTEAFF
TGTGCCAGCAGTTTGGGAACAGCGAACACTGAAGCTTTCTTT
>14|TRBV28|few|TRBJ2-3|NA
CASSSRRELDTQYF
TGTGCCAGCAGTTCTCGGCGGGAATTAGATACGCAGTATTTT
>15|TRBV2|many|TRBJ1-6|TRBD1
CASRGLQTGRSPLHF
TGTGCCAGCAGAGGACTTCAGACAGGGCGATCACCCCTCCACTTT
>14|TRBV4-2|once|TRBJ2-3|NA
CASSRGVFTDTQYF
TGTGCCAGCAGCCGAGGTGTTTTCACAGATACGCAGTATTTT
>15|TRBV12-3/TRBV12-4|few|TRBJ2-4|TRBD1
CASTGGQGARNIQYF
TGTGCCAGCACGGGGGGACAGGGGGCGAGAAACATTCAGTACTTC
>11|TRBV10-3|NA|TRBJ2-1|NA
CAISEGIEQFF
TGTGCCATCAGTGAAGGGATTGAGCAGTTCTTC
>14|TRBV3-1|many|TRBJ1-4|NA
CASSQGRVYEKLFF
TGTGCCAGCAGCCAAGGAAGGGTTTATGAAAAACTGTTTTTT
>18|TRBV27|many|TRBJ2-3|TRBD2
CASSSHGLAGGYTDTQYF
TGTGCCAGCAGTTCCCATGGACTAGCGGGGGGATACACAGATACGCAGTATTTT
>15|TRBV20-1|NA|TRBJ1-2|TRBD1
CSARVRSGGDYGYTF
TGCAGTGCTAGAGTCCGGTCAGGGGGCGACTATGGCTACACCTTC
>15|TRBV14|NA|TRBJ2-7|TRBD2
CASSQGLASSYEQYF
TGTGCCAGCAGCCAAGGACTAGCGAGCTCCTACGAGCAGTACTTC